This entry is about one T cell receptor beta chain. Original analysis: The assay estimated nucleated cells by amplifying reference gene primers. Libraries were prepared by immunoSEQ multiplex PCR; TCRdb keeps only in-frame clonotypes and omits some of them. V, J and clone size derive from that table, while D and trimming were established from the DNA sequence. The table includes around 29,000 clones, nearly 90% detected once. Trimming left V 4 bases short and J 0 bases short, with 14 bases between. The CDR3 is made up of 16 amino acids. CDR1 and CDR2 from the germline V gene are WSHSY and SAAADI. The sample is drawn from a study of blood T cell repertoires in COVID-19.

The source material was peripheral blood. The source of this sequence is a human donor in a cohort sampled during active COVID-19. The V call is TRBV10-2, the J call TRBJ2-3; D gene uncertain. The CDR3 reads CASSVPSFLSTDTQYF. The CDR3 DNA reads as TGCGCCAGCAGTGTTCCAAGCTTCCTTAGCACAGATACGCAGTATTTT.